This paragraph reports one TCR beta chain. The germline CDR1 and CDR2 sequences are LGHDT and YNNKEL (reference sequence). V was clipped by 11 bases and J by 1 base, with 17 bases between them. The CDR3 runs to 14 residues. The entry originates in a study of blood T cell repertoires in COVID-19. Original analysis: Reference gene primer amplification yielded estimated nucleated cell counts. Data came from immunoSEQ multiplex PCR; TCRdb stores just in-frame clones and leaves some out. That table is the source of V, J and clone size, and D and trimming were worked out from the DNA. The table records around 300,000 clones, roughly 88% of them present only once.

The V and J genes are TRBV3-1 (or the pseudogene TRBV3-2) and TRBJ2-5, with a tentative D call TRBD1 (6 bases). This sequence originates from a man between 18 and 29 years old with active or convalescent COVID-19. The sample consisted of peripheral blood. CDR3 region: CASENRVGQETQYF. The CDR3 DNA reads TGTGCCTCGGAAAACAGGGTTGGCCAAGAGACCCAGTACTTC.